This T cell receptor beta chain was found in a study of identical twins. The J segment lost 1 base and the V segment lost 2 bases, leaving 13 bases of the junction unmatched. This CDR3 has 20 amino acids. Germline lookup yields CDR1 SGDLS and CDR2 YYNGEE. In its sample, this clonotype was seen a few times. A single record per CDR3 protein comes from TCRdb applying MiXCR to the 5' RACE reads. The table shows roughly 540,000 distinct CDR3 sequences, with roughly 21% occurring only once. The same data also went into a second study, on T cells expressing NK-cell markers. That source adds: Roughly 6 of the donors carried dominant NKG2C+ clonotypes that took up about 1.0-7.5% of their CD8+ T cells.

The chain employs TRBV9 and TRBJ2-2; 11 nucleotides match TRBD2. This TCR was recovered from a woman under 30 in good health. Sample: CD4+ T cells sorted from blood. The CDR3 sequence is CASSVRGSTSGAKNTGELFF. The CDR3 bases are TGTGCCAGCAGCGTCCGAGGTTCGACTAGCGGGGCCAAGAACACCGGGGAGCTGTTTTTT.